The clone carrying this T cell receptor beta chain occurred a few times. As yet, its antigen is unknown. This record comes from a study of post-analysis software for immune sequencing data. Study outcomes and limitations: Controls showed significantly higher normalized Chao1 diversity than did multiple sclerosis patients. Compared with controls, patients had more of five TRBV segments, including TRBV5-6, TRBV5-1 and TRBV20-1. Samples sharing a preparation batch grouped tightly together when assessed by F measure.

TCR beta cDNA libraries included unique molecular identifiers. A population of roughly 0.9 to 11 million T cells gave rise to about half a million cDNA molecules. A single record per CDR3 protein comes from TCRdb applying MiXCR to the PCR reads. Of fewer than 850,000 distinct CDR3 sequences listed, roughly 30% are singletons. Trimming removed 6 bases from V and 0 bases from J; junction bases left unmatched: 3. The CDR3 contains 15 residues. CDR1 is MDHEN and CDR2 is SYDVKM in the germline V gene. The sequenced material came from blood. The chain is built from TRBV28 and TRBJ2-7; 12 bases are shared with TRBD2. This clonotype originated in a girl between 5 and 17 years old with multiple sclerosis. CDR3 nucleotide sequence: TGTGCCAGCAGCTCGACTAGCGGGAGCTCCTACGAGCAGTACTTC. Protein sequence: CASSSTSGSSYEQYF.